This T cell receptor beta chain was captured in a study of shared clonotypes between healthy human individuals. Germline CDR1 is SNHLY and CDR2 is FYNNEI. V lost 0 bases and J lost 4, with 7 bases in between. The CDR3 has 14 amino acids. CD45RO-negative, CCR7-selected cells formed the naive CD8 fraction, which excluded terminally differentiated effector memory CD45RA+ cells. Study conclusions and caveats: Several donors showed sharing of around 5% of naive CD4 clonotypes. Larger estimated richness was generally recorded for naive subsets relative to memory subsets.

Assay used: immunoSEQ multiplex PCR; TCRdb lists only in-frame clones, some missing. The data show hundreds of thousands of clones, with approximately 95% seen just once and over 0.09% held by the top ten. This clone came up once. What it binds is unknown. The receptor comes from a young woman in good health. Sequenced material: naive CD8+ T cells sorted from blood. The V gene is TRBV2, the J gene TRBJ1-5; D unresolved. The CDR3 loop reads CASSEARGNQPQHF. The CDR3 bases are TGTGCCAGCAGTGAAGCGCGCGGGAATCAGCCCCAGCATTTT.